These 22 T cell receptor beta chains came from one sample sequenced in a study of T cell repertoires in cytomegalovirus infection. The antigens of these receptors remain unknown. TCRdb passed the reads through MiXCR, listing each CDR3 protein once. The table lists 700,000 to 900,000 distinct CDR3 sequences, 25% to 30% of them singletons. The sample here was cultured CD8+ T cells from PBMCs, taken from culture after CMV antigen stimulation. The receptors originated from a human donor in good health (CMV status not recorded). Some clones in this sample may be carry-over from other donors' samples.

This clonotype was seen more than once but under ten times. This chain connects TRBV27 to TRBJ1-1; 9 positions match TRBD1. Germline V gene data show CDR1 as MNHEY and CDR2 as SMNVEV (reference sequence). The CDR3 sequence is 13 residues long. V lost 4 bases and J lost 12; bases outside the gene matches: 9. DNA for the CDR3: TGTGCCAGCAGTTGGGGGACAGGGTTGGGAACTTTCTTT. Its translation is CASSWGTGLGTFF.

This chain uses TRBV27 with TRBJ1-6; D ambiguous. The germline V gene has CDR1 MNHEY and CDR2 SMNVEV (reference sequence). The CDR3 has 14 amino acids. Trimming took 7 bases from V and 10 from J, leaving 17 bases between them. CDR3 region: CASTSTQYQSPLHF. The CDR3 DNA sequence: TGTGCCAGCACCTCGACCCAATATCAGTCACCCCTCCACTTT.

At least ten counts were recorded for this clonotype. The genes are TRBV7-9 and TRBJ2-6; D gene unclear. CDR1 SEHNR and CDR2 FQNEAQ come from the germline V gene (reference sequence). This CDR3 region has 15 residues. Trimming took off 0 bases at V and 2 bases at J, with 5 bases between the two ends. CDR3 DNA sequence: TGTGCCAGCAGCTTAGCGGGAACTGGGGCCAACGTCCTGACTTTC. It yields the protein CASSLAGTGANVLTF.

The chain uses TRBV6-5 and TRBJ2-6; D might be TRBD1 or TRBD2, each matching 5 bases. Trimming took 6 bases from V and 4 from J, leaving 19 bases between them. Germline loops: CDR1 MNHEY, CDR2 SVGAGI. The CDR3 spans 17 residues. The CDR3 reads CASSPKGLSGGANVLTF. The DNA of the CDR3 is TGTGCCAGCAGCCCCAAGGGGCTCTCGGGAGGGGCCAACGTCCTGACTTTC.

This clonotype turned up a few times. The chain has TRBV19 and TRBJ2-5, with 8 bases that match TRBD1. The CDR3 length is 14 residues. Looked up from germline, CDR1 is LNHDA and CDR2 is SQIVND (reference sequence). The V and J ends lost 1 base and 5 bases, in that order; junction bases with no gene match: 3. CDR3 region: CASSIAGGWETQYF. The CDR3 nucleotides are TGTGCCAGTAGTATAGCAGGGGGCTGGGAGACCCAGTACTTC. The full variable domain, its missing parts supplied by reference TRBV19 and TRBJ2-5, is DGGITQSPKYLFRKEGQNVTLSCEQNLNHDAMYWYRQDPGQGLRLIYYSQIVNDFQKGDIAEGYSVSREKKESFPLTVTSAQKNPTAFYLCASSIAGGWETQYFGPGTRLLVL.

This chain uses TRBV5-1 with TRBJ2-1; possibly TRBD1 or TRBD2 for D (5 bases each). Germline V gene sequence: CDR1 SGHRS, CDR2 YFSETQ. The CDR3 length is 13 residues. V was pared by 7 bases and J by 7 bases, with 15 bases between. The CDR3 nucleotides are TGCGCCAGCGGGGGTTCGGATATTAATGAGCAGTTCTTC. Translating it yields CASGGSDINEQFF.

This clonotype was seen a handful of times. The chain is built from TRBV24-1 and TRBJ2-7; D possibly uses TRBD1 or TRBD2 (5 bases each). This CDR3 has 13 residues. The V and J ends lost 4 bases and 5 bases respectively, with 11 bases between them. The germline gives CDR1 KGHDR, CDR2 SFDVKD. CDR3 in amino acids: CATSDRDGDEQYF. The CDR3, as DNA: TGTGCCACCAGTGACAGGGACGGGGACGAGCAGTACTTC.

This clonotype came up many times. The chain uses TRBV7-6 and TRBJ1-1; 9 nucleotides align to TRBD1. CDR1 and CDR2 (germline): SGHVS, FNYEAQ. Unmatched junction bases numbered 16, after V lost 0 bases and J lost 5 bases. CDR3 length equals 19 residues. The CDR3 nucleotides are TGTGCCAGCAGCTTAGCCTCCGGCGGGACAGGGTCGGGGCGTACTGAAGCTTTCTTT. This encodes CASSLASGGTGSGRTEAFF.

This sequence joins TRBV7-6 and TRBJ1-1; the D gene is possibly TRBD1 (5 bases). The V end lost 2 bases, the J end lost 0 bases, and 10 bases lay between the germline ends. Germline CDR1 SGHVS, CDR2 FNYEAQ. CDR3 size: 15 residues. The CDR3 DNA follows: TGTGCCAGCAGCTTATTCCAGGGCCTGAACACTGAAGCTTTCTTT. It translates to CASSLFQGLNTEAFF.

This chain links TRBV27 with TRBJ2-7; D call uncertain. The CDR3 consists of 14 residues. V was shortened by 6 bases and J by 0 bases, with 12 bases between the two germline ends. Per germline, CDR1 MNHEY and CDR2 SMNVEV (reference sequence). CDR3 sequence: CASRVHQSSYEQYF. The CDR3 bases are TGTGCCAGCAGGGTTCACCAAAGCTCCTACGAGCAGTACTTC.

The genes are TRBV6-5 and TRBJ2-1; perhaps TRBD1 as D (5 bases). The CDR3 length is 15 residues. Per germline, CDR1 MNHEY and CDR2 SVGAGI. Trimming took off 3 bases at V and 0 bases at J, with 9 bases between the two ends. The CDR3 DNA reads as TGTGCCAGCAGTTATAGGACACGCTCCTACAATGAGCAGTTCTTC. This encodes CASSYRTRSYNEQFF.

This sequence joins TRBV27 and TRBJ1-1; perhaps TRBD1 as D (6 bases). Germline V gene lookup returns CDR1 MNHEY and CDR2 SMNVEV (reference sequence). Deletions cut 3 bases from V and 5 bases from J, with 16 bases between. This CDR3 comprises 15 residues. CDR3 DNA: TGTGCCAGCAGTTTCTTCGAGGGGGGGAGGACTGAAGCTTTCTTT. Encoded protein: CASSFFEGGRTEAFF.

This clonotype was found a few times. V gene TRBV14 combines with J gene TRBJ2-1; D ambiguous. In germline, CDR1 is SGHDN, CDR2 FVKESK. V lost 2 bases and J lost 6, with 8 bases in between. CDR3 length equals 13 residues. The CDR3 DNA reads TGTGCCAGCAGCCAAACCAGGAGCAATGAGCAGTTCTTC. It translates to CASSQTRSNEQFF.

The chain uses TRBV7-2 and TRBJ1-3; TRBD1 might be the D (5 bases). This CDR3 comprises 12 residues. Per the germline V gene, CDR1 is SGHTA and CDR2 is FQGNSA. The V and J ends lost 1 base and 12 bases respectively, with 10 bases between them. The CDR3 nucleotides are TGTGCCAGCAGCTTAGGGGGGGGAGTCATATATTTT. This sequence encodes CASSLGGGVIYF.

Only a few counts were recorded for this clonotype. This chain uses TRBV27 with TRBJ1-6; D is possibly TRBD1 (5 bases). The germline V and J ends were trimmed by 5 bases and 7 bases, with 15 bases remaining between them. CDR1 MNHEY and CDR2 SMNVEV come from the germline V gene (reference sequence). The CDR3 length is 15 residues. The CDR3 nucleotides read TGTGCCAGCAGTCCCGGGGCAGGGAGCAATTCACCCCTCCACTTT. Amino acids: CASSPGAGSNSPLHF.

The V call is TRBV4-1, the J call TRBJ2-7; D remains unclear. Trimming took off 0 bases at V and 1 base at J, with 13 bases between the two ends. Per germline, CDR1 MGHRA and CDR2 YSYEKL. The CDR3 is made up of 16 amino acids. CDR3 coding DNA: TGCGCCAGCAGCCAAGAATCTAGGCAGGATTCCTACGAGCAGTACTTC. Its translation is CASSQESRQDSYEQYF.

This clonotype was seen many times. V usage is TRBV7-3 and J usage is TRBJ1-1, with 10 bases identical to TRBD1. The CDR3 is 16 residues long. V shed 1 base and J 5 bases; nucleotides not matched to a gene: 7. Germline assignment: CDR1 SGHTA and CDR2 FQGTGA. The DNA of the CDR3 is TGTGCCAGCAGCTTAAGAGGACAGGGGGTACGGACTGAAGCTTTCTTT. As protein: CASSLRGQGVRTEAFF.

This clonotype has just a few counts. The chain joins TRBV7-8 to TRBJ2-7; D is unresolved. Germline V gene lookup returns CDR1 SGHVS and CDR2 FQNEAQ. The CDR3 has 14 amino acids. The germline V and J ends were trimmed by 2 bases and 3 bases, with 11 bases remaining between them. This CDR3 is CASSLPSDYYEQYF. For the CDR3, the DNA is TGTGCCAGCAGCTTACCGTCGGATTACTACGAGCAGTACTTC.

The CDR3 protein is CASSLGGGRTQYF. CDR3 bases: TGTGCCAGCAGCTTAGGCGGGGGCCGGACCCAGTACTTC. The chain joins TRBV7-9 to TRBJ2-5, with a possible D match to TRBD2 (7 bases). The CDR3 spans 13 residues. CDR1 and CDR2 (germline): SEHNR, FQNEAQ (reference sequence). Between the trimmed V and J ends, which lost 1 base and 7 bases, there was a span of 10 bases.

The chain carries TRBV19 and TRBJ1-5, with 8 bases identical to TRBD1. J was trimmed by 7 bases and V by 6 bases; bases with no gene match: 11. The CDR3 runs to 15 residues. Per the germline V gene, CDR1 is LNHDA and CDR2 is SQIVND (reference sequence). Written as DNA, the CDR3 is TGTGCCAGTAGGGACAGGGAGGTCCCCAGGCAGCCCCAGCATTTT. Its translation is CASRDREVPRQPQHF.

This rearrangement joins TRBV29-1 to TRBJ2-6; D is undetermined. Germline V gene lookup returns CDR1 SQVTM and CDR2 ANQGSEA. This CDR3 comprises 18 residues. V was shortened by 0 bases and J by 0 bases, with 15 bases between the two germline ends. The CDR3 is CSVEDYNRASSGANVLTF. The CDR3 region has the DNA TGCAGCGTTGAAGATTATAACAGAGCCAGCTCTGGGGCCAACGTCCTGACTTTC.

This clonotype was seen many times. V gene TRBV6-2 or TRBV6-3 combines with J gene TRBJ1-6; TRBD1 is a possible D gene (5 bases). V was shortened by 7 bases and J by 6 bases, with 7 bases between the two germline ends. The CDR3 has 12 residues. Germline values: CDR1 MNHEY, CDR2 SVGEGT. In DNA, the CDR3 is TGTGCCAGCAAGAGGGGTAATTCACCCCTCCACTTT. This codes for CASKRGNSPLHF.